This T cell receptor beta chain was observed in a study of T cell responses to AZD1222 COVID-19 vaccine. This clone showed up just once. Its cognate antigen is unknown. Sequencing used immunoSEQ multiplex PCR; TCRdb keeps in-frame clones, though not all of them. The sample has 130,000 to 150,000 clones, about 89% seen once. The V and J ends lost 0 bases and 4 bases respectively, with 7 bases between them. Per the germline V gene, CDR1 is SGHRS and CDR2 is YFSETQ. The CDR3 contains 14 residues. Points from the study as a whole: Females made up more of the donors, who were largely white British, and clonal diversity may have come out too low. Reportedly, close to half of spike-specific TCRs are directed against unmutated variant regions.

Specimen: peripheral blood, collected on day 0 of AZD1222 vaccination. This clonotype was sampled from an adult in good health. The chain combines TRBV5-1 with TRBJ2-2, with D uncertain. The CDR3 DNA is TGCGCCAGCAGCTTGGGATCGGGCACCGGGGAGCTGTTTTTT. Protein product: CASSLGSGTGELFF. The whole variable domain, remainder taken from reference TRBV5-1 and TRBJ2-2, is KAGVTQTPRYLIKTRGQQVTLSCSPISGHRSVSWYQQTPGQGLQFLFEYFSETQRNKGNFPGRFSGRQFSNSRSEMNVSTLELGDSALYLCASSLGSGTGELFFGEGSRLTVL.